This T cell receptor (beta chain) was recovered during a study of cytomegalovirus exposure and HLA in healthy donors. Study conclusions and caveats: Presence/absence analyses rested on an assumption that sequencing depth was roughly uniform across donors. According to reports, the classifier identified cytomegalovirus status with high specificity and sensitivity. Donors belonging to an Asian-associated ancestry cluster reportedly showed fewer N-insertions in productive TCRs than the 666-donor mean, according to what a later analysis found.

In the case of this clone: Its antigen is currently unknown.

Researchers ran the PCR with 60 Vbeta and 13 Jbeta primers. Clones were read by immunoSEQ multiplex PCR, and TCRdb kept only the in-frame ones, dropping some. The table records 150,000 or so clones, approximately 84% of them present only once. V was pared by 5 bases and J by 0 bases, with 3 bases of the junction left unmatched. Per germline, CDR1 WNHNN and CDR2 SYGVQD (reference sequence). The CDR3 spans 14 residues. This clonotype was obtained from a middle-aged woman in good health and CMV-seronegative. The specimen was PBMCs. The V and J genes are TRBV10-1 and TRBJ2-7; 8 bases agree with TRBD1. CDR3 nucleotides: TGCGCCAGCAGTAGGACAGGGAGCTCCTACGAGCAGTACTTC. Its protein is CASSRTGSSYEQYF.